The clone carrying this T cell receptor beta chain was recorded a few times. Reverse transcribing all isolated RNA meant expressed TCRB transcripts were sequenced. Data came from immunoSEQ multiplex PCR; TCRdb stores just in-frame clones and leaves some out. The table has fewer than 250,000 clones, about 63% seen once. These data come from a study of beta chain features in type 1 diabetes. Sorted CD4+ subsets: naive, central memory, regulatory, stem cell-like memory (CD45RO/CCR7/CD25/CD127/CD95/CD27 panel). This CDR3 has 16 residues. The V gene's germline CDR1 is SGDLS and CDR2 YYNGEE. Trimming took 0 bases from V and 4 from J, leaving 16 bases between them.

V and J are TRBV9 and TRBJ1-2; TRBD1 might be the D (5 bases). The sample was naive CD4+ T cells from blood. The receptor was isolated from a man aged 25-45 years in good health. The CDR3 DNA is TGTGCCAGCAGCGTAGATGTGTCGGGGCAGCTCTATGGCTACACCTTC. Protein: CASSVDVSGQLYGYTF.